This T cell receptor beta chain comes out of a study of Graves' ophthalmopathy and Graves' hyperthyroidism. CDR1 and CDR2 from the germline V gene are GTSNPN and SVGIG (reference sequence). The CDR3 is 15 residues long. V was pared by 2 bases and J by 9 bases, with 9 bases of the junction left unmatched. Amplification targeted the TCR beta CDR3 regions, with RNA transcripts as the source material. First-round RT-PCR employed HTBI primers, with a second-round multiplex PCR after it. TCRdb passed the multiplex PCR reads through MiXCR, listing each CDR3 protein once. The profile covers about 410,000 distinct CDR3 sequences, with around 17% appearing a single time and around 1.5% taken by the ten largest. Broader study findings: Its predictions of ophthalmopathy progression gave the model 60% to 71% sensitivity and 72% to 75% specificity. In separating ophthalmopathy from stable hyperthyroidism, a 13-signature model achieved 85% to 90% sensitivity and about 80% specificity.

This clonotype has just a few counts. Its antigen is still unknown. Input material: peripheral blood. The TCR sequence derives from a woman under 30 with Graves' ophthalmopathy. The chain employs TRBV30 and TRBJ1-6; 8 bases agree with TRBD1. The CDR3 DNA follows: TGTGCCTGGAGTCCCGGACAGGGTTTGGTTTCACCCCTCCACTTT. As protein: CAWSPGQGLVSPLHF.